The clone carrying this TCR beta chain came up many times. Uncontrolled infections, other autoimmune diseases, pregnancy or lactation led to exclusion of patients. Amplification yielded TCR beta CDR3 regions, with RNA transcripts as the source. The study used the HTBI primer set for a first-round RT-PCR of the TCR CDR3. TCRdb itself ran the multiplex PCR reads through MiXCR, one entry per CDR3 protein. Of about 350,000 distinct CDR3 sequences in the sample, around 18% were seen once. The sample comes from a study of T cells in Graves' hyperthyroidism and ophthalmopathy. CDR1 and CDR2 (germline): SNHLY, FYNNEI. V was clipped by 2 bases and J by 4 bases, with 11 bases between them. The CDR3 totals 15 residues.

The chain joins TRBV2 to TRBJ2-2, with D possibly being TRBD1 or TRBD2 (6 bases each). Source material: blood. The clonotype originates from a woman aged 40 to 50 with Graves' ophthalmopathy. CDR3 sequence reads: CASSETGRFTGELFF. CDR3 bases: TGTGCCAGCAGTGAAACAGGGAGGTTCACCGGGGAGCTGTTTTTT.